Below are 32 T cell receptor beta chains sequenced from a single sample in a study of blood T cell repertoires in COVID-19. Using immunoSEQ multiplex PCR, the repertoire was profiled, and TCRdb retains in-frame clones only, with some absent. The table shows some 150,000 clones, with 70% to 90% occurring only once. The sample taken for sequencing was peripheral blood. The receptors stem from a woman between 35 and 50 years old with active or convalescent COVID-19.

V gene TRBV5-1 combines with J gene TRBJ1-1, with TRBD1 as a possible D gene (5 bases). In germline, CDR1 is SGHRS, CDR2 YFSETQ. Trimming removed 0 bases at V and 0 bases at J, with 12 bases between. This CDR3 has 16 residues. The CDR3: CASSLGQLWMNTEAFF. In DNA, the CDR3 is TGCGCCAGCAGCTTGGGACAGCTTTGGATGAACACTGAAGCTTTCTTT.

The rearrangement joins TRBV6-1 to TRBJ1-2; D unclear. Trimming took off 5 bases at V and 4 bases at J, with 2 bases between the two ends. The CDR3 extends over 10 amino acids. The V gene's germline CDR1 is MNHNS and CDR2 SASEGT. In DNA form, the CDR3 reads TGTGCCAGCAGTCTCTATGGCTACACCTTC. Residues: CASSLYGYTF.

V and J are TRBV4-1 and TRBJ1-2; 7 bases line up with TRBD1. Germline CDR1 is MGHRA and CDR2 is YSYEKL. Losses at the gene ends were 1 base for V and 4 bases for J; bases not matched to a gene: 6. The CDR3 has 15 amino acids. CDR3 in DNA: TGCGCCAGCAGCCAAGTTCGACAGGGTGCCTATGGCTACACCTTC. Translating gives CASSQVRQGAYGYTF.

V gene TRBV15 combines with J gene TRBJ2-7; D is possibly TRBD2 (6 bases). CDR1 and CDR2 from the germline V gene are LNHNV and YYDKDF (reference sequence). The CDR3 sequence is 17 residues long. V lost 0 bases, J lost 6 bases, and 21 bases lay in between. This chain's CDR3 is CATSRDLNSGSMGEQYF. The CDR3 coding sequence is TGTGCCACCAGCAGAGATCTGAATTCCGGGAGCATGGGCGAGCAGTACTTC.

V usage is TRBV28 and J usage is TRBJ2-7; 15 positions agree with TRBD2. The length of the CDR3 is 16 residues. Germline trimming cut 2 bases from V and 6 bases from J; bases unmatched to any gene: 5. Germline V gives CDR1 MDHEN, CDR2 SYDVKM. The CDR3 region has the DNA TGTGCCAGCAGTTTAATGGGGACTAGCGGGAGGAGCGAGCAGTACTTC. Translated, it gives CASSLMGTSGRSEQYF.

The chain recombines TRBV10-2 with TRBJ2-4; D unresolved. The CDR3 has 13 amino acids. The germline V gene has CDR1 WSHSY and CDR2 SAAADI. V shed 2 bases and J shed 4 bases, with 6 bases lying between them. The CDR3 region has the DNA TGCGCCAGCAGTGAGCAGATGAAAAACATTCAGTACTTC. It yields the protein CASSEQMKNIQYF.

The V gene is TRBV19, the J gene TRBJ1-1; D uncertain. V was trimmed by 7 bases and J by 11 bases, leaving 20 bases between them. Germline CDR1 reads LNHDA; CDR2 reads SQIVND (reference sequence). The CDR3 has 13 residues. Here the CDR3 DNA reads TGTGCCAGTACAACCGGTGAGGGCTCGAGGGCTTTCTTT. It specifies CASTTGEGSRAFF.

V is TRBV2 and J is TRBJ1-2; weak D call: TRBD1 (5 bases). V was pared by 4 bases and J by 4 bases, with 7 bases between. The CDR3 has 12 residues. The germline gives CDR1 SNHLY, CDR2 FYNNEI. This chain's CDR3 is CASSGQPYGYTF. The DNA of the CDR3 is TGTGCCAGCAGTGGACAGCCCTATGGCTACACCTTC.

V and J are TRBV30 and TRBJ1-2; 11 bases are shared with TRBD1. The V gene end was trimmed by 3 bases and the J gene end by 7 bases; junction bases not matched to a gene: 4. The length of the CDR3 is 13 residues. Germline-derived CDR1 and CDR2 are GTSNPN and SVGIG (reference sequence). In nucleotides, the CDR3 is TGTGCCTGGAGGGACAGGGGGCAAGGTGGCTACACCTTC. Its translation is CAWRDRGQGGYTF.

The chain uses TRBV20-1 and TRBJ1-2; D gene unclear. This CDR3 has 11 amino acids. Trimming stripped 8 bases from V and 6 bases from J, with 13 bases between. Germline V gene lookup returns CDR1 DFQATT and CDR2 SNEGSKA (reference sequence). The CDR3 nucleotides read TGCAGTCAGGCGGGTATAGATGGCTACACCTTC. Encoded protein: CSQAGIDGYTF.

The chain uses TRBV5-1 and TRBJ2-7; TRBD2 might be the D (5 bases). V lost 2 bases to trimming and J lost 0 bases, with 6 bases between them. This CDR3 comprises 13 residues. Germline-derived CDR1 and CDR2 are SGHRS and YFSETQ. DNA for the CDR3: TGCGCCAGCAGCTTTGACTACTCCTACGAGCAGTACTTC. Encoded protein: CASSFDYSYEQYF.

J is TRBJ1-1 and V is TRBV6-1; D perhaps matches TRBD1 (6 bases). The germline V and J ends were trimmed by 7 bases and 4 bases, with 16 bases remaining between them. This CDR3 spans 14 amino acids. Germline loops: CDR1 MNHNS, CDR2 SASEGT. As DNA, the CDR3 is TGTGCCAGCACCGTAATCCCACAGGGCACTGAAGCTTTCTTT. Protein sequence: CASTVIPQGTEAFF.

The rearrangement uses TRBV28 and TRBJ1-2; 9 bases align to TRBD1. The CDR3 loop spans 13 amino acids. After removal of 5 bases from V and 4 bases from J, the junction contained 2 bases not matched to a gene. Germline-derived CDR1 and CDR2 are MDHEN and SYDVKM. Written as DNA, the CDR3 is TGTGCCAGCAGTACAGGGGGCGGCTATGGCTACACCTTC. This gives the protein CASSTGGGYGYTF.

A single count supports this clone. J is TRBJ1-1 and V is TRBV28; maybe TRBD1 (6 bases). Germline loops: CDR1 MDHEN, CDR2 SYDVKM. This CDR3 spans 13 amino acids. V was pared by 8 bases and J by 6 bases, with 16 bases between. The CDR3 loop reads CASGGGGIAEAFF. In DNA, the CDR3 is TGTGCCAGCGGGGGAGGGGGAATCGCTGAAGCTTTCTTT.

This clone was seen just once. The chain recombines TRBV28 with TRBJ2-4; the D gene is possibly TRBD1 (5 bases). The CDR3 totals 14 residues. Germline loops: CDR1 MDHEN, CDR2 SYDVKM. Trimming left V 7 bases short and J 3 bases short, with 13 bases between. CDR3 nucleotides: TGTGCCAGCACCGAAAGGGGTGGCAAAAACATTCAGTACTTC. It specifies CASTERGGKNIQYF.

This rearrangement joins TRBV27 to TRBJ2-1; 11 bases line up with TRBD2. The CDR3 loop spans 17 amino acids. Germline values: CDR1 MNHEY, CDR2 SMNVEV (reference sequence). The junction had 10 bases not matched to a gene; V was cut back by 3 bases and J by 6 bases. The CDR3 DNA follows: TGTGCCAGCAGTTTTTTGTCTAGCGGGAGGTTTAGCAATGAGCAGTTCTTC. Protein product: CASSFLSSGRFSNEQFF.

The chain's CDR3 is CASSLRYFNEKLFF. CDR3 sequence (DNA): TGTGCCAGCAGTTTACGGTATTTTAATGAAAAACTGTTTTTT. The rearrangement uses TRBV27 and TRBJ1-4; D unresolved. The CDR3 length is 14 residues. Trimming pared 2 bases from V and 4 bases from J, leaving 8 bases between. Germline V gene lookup returns CDR1 MNHEY and CDR2 SMNVEV (reference sequence).

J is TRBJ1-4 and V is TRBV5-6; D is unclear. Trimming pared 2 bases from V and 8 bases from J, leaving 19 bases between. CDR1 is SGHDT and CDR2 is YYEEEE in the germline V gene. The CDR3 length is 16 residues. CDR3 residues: CASSFRLRGMGEKLFF. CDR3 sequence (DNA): TGTGCCAGCAGCTTTCGGCTACGAGGGATGGGGGAAAAACTGTTTTTT.

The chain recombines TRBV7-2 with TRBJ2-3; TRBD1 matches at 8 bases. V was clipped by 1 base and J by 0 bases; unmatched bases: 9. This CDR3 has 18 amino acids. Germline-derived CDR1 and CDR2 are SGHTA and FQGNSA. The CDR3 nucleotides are TGTGCCAGCAGCTTAGTAGGCAGGGGGCTTTCTAGCACAGATACGCAGTATTTT. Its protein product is CASSLVGRGLSSTDTQYF.

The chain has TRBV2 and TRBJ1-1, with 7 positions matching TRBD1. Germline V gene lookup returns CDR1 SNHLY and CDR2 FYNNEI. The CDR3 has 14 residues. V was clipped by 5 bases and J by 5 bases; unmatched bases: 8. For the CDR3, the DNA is TGTGCCAGCAGTCCTCGACAGGGTTGGACTGAAGCTTTCTTT. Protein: CASSPRQGWTEAFF. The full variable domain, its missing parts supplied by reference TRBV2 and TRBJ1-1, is EPEVTQTPSHQVTQMGQEVILRCVPISNHLYFYWYRQILGQKVEFLVSFYNNEISEKSEIFDDQFSVERPDGSNFTLKIRSTKLEDSAMYFCASSPRQGWTEAFFGQGTRLTVV.

CDR3 amino acids: CATGRGRSDYGYTF. The DNA of the CDR3 is TGTGCCACCGGCCGGGGGAGGTCCGACTATGGCTACACCTTC. V gene TRBV15 combines with J gene TRBJ1-2; TRBD1 is a possible D gene (5 bases). There are 14 residues in the CDR3. V dropped 8 bases and J dropped 3 bases, with 16 bases sitting between them. CDR1 is LNHNV, CDR2 YYDKDF, per germline (reference sequence). Full variable domain (remainder filled in from reference TRBV15 and TRBJ1-2): DAMVIQNPRYQVTQFGKPVTLSCSQTLNHNVMYWYQQKSSQAPKLLFHYYDKDFNNEADTPDNFQSRRPNTSFCFLDIRSPGLGDTAMYLCATGRGRSDYGYTFGSGTRLTVV.

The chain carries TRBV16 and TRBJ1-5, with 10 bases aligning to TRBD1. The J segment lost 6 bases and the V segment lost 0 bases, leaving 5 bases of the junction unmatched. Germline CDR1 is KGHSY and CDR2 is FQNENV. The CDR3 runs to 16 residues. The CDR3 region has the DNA TGTGCCAGCAGCCAATCTACCGGACAGGGGGGTCAGCCCCAGCATTTT. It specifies CASSQSTGQGGQPQHF.

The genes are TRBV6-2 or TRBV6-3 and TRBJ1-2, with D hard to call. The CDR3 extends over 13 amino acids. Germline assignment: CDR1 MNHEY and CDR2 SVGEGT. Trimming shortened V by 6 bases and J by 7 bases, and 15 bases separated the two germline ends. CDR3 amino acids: CASSPLQLGGYTF. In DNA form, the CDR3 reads TGTGCCAGCAGCCCCCTCCAACTAGGTGGCTACACCTTC.

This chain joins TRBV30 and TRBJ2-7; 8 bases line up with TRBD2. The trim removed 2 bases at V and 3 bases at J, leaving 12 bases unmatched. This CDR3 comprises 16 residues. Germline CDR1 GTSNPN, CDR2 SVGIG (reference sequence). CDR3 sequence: CAWSPPVGLVRYEQYF. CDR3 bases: TGTGCCTGGAGTCCTCCCGTGGGACTAGTTCGCTACGAGCAGTACTTC. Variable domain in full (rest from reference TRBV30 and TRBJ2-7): SQTIHQWPATLVQPVGSPLSLECTVEGTSNPNLYWYRQAAGRGLQLLFYSVGIGQISSEVPQNLSASRPQDRQFILSSKKLLLSDSGFYLCAWSPPVGLVRYEQYFGPGTRLTVT.

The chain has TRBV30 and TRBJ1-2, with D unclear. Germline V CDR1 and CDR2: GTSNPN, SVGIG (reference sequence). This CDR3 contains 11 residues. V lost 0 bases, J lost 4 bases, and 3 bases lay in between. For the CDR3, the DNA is TGTGCCTGGAGTGTACTCTATGGCTACACCTTC. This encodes CAWSVLYGYTF.

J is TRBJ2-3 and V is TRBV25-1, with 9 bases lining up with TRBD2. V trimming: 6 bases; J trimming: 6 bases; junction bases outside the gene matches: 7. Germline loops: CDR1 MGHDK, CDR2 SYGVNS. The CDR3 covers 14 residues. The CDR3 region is CASRWRGGLDTQYF. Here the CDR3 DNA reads TGTGCCAGCAGATGGCGGGGGGGCCTCGATACGCAGTATTTT. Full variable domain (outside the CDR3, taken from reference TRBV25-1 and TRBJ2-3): EADIYQTPRYLVIGTGKKITLECSQTMGHDKMYWYQQDPGMELHLIHYSYGVNSTEKGDLSSESTVSRIRTEHFPLTLESARPSHTSQYLCASRWRGGLDTQYFGPGTRLTVL.

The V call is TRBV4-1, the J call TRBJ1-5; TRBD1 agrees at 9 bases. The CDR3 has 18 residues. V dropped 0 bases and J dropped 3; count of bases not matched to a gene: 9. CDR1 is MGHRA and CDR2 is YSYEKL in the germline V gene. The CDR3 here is CASSQDIRTGALNQPQHF. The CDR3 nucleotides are TGCGCCAGCAGCCAAGATATTCGGACAGGGGCCCTCAATCAGCCCCAGCATTTT.

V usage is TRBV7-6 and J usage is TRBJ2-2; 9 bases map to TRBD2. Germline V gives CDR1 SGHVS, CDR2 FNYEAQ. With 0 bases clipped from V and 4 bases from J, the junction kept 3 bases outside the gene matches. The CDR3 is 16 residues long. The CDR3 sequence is CASSLAASGATGELFF. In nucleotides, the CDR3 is TGTGCCAGCAGCTTAGCGGCTAGCGGGGCCACCGGGGAGCTGTTTTTT.

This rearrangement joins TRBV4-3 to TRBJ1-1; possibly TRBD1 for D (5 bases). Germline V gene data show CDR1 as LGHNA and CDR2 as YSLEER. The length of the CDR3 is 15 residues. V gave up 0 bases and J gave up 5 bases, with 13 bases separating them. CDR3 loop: CASSQERGVRTEAFF. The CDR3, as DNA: TGCGCCAGCAGCCAAGAACGGGGGGTACGGACTGAAGCTTTCTTT.

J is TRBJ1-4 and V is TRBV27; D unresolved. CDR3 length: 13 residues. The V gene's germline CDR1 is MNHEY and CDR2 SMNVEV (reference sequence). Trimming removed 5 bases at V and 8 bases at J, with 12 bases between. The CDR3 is CASSPTSREKLFF. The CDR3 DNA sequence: TGTGCCAGCAGTCCAACCTCCCGGGAAAAACTGTTTTTT.

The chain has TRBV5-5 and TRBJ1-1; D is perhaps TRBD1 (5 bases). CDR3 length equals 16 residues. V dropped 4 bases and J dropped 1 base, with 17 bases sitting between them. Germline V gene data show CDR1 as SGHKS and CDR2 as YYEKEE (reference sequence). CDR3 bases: TGTGCCAGCAGCCCCGGGATGGGGGGTGGGAACACTGAAGCTTTCTTT. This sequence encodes CASSPGMGGGNTEAFF.

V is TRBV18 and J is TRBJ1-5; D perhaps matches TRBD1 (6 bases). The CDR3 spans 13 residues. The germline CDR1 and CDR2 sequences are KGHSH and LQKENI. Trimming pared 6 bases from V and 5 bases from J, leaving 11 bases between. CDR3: CASSPTGDQPQHF. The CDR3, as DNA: TGTGCCAGCTCCCCGACAGGAGATCAGCCCCAGCATTTT.